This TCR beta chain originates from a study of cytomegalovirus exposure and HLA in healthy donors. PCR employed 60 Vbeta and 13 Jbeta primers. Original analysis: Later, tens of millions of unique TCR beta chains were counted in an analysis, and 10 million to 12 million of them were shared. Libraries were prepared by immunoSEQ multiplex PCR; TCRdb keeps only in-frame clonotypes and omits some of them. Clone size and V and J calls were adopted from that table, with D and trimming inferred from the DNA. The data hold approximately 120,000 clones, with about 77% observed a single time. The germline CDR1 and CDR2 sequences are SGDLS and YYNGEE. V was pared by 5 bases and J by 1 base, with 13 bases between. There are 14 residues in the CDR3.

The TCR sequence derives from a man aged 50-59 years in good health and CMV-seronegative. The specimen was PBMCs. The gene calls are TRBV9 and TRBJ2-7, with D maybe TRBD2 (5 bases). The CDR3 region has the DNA TGTGCCAGCAGTGGAGGAGAGGGTTCCTACGAGCAGTACTTC. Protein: CASSGGEGSYEQYF.